This T cell receptor beta chain was observed in a study of T cells in Graves' hyperthyroidism and ophthalmopathy (dated by TCRdb to between 2017 and 2020). For the wider study: Peripheral blood samples were taken at initial diagnosis, before any treatment was given. To identify distinguishing TCR V-J signatures, a discovery cohort of about 100 patients was used, comprising 43 with Graves' ophthalmopathy and approximately 57 with stable Graves' hyperthyroidism. An independent validation cohort of around 19 hyperthyroidism patients and about 16 patients who later progressed to ophthalmopathy tested prospective prediction of ophthalmopathy. The 100 discovery patients were randomly divided into training and test sets at a 7:3 ratio. In roughly six Graves' hyperthyroidism patients, the study also compared T-cell repertoires from thyroid tissue with T-cell repertoires from blood. After blood sampling, hyperthyroidism patients were treated with methimazole at a starting dose of 30 mg daily, and ophthalmopathy patients were treated with high-dose intravenous methylprednisolone. The paper reports TCR Vbeta CDR3 sequencing of some 140 peripheral blood samples: approximately 43 ophthalmopathy, fewer than 85 hyperthyroidism and 17 progressor patients.

The V and J ends are trimmed by 3 bases and 4 bases, leaving 15 bases between them. The CDR3 sequence holds 15 residues, the cysteine and phenylalanine included. Here the CDR3 DNA is all that survives: 45 bases in frame from base 1. The TCR beta CDR3 regions were amplified from the RNA transcripts. The first round of RT-PCR for the TCR CDR3 was performed with the HTBI primer set and the Qiagen OneStep RT-PCR kit. A second multiplex PCR round built the libraries, followed by size selection and purification. Libraries were sequenced paired-end with 100 bp reads on an Illumina HiSeq2000. Per the source publication's procedure: SOAPnuke was used to process the raw data, removing reads that contained adapters or uncalled bases, had a mean Phred below 15, or lacked an exact match to the constant primer or identifier. COPE v1.2.5 was used to merge high-quality paired reads, and clonotypes were defined as unique nucleotide sequences. MiTCR v1.1 was used to align the clonotypes against IMGT TRBV, TRBD and TRBJ reference segments. Only V-J combinations with frequency above 0.0001, covering about 99% of repertoires, were analysed. The TCS score was defined as the ratio of F50 (clonal expansion) to E x V (chaos), calculated using BLOSUM62-based TCRdist between CDR3 peptides within each V-J. Welch's t-statistics and random forest reduced around 550 V-J features to around 14, which were used in a naive Bayes classifier (R e1071). TCRdb reprocessed the public reads (quality trimming at Q25 with fastp, clone calling with MiXCR) and kept in-frame beta chains. Every entry covers one CDR3 protein and lists the most common genes and DNA from its rows. TCRdb assigned the V and J calls; the authors' analysis was not used. This sample is represented by approximately 300,000 distinct CDR3 sequences; around 15% of them were singletons. The biggest ten clones account for less than 70% of the sample.

Study-level results and caveats: In validation, the model predicted progression to ophthalmopathy with approximately 71% sensitivity and roughly 75% specificity, a median of around six months before onset. Most expanded thyroid clonotypes (frequency above 0.001) were also detected in blood, a finding suggesting that blood repertoires may reflect thyroid immune responses. Sample size was not statistically predetermined, and investigators were not blinded to group allocation. A 13 V-J signature model separated ophthalmopathy from stable hyperthyroidism, with over 85% sensitivity and roughly 82% specificity in cross-validation and 80%/75% in testing.

There are many counts of this clonotype. The specificity of this receptor is unknown. Base quality data are lacking; no much larger clone is found one base away. Ophthalmopathy patients had moderately to severely active disease, with a Clinical Activity Score of 3 or more, a NOSPECS grade of 4 or more, and a disease duration of less than 3 months. Patients with uncontrolled infections, other autoimmune diseases, pregnancy or lactation were excluded. Clinical symptoms, serum thyroxine and TRAb, thyroid ultrasound, and orbital computed tomography formed the basis for the diagnoses. PBMCs were isolated from about 9.1 ml of fresh peripheral blood by Ficoll-Paque density gradient centrifugation. Trizol reagent was used to extract total RNA, and RNA quality was then checked on an Agilent 2100 Bioanalyzer.

The sequenced sample consisted of blood. The source is a woman aged 60-75 years with Graves' ophthalmopathy. The chain uses TRBV12-3 or TRBV12-4 and TRBJ1-1; the D segment could be TRBD1, given 5 matching bases. This receptor carries the CDR3 CASSFGGAGGTEAFF. The DNA reads TGTGCCAGCAGTTTCGGCGGGGCTGGGGGCACTGAAGCTTTCTTT.